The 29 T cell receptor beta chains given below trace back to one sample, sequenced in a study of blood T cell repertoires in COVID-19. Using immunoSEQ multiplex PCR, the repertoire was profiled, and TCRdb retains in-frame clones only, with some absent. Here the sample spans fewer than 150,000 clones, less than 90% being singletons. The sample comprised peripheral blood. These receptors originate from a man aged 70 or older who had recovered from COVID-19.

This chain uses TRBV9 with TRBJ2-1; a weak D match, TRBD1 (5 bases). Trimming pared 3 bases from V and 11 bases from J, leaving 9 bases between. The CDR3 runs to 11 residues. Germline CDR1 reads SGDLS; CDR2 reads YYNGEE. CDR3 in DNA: TGTGCCAGCAGCGCCAAGGGGCAGCAGTTCTTC. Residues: CASSAKGQQFF.

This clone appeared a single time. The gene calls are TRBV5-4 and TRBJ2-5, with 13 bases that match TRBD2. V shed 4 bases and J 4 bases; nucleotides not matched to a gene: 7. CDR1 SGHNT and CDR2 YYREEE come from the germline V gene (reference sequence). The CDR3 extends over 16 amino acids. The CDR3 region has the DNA TGTGCCAGCAGCACCGGACTAGCGGGAGCGGGAGAGACCCAGTACTTC. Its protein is CASSTGLAGAGETQYF.

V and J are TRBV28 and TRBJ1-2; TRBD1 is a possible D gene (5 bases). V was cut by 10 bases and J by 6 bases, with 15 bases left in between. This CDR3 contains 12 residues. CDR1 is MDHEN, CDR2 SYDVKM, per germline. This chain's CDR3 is CATPGGGNGYTF. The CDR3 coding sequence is TGTGCCACACCGGGGGGGGGAAATGGCTACACCTTC.

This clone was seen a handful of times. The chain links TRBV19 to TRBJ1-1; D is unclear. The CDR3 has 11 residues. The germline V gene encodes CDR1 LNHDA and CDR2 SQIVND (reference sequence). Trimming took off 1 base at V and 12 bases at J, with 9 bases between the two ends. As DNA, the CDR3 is TGTGCCAGTAGTATAGGCGGAGAAACTTTCTTT. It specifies CASSIGGETFF.

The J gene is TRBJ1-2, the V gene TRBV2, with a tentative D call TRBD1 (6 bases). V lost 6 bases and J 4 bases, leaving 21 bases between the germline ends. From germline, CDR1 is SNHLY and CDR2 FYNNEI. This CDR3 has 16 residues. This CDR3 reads CASRGGQGLGGYGYTF. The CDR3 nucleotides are TGTGCCAGCAGGGGGGGGCAAGGTCTAGGTGGCTATGGCTACACCTTC.

CDR3 amino acids: CASRATGGTEAFF. CDR3 DNA sequence: TGTGCCAGCAGGGCGACGGGTGGCACTGAAGCTTTCTTT. This rearrangement joins TRBV2 to TRBJ1-1, with D unclear. The CDR3 runs 13 residues. The germline gives CDR1 SNHLY, CDR2 FYNNEI. The V and J ends lost 6 bases and 4 bases respectively, with 12 bases between them.

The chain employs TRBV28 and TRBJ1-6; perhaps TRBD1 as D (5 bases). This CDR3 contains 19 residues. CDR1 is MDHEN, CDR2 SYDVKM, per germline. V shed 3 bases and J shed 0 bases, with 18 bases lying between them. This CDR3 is CASSFLGTSLSSYNSPLHF. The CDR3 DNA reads TGTGCCAGCAGTTTCCTGGGGACTTCCCTGAGCTCCTATAATTCACCCCTCCACTTT.

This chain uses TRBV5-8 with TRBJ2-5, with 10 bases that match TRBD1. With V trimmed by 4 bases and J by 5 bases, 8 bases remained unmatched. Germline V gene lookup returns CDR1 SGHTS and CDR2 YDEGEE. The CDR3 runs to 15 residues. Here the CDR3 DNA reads TGTGCCAGCAGCCCTTGGACAGGGGGAGGGGAGACCCAGTACTTC. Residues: CASSPWTGGGETQYF.

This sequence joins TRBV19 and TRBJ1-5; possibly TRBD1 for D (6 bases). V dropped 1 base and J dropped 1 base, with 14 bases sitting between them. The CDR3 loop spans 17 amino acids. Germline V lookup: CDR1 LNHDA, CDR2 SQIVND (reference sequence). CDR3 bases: TGTGCCAGTAGTATAGTTGGGGCAGGGGCAAGCAATCAGCCCCAGCATTTT. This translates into CASSIVGAGASNQPQHF.

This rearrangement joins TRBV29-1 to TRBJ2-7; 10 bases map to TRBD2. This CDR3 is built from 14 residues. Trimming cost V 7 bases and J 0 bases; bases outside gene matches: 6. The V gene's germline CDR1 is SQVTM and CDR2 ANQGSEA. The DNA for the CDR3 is TGCAGCGGAGCGGGGGGGGACTTCTCCTACGAGCAGTACTTC. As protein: CSGAGGDFSYEQYF.

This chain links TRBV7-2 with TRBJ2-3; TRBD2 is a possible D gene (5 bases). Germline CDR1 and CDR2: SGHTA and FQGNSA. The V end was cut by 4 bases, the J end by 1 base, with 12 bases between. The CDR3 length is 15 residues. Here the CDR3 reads CASSWAGPGTDTQYF. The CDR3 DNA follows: TGTGCCAGCAGCTGGGCGGGCCCTGGCACAGATACGCAGTATTTT.

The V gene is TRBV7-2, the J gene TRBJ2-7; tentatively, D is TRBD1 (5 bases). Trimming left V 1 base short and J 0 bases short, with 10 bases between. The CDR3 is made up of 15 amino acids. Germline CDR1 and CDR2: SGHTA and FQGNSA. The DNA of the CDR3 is TGTGCCAGCAGCTTAGAGCAGGGAAGCTCCTACGAGCAGTACTTC. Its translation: CASSLEQGSSYEQYF.

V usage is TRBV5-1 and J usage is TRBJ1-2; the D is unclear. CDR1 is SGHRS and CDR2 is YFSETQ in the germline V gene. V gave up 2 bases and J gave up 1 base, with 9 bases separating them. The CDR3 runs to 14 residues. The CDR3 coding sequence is TGCGCCAGCAGCTTAGACGAGGGTAACTATGGCTACACCTTC. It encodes CASSLDEGNYGYTF.

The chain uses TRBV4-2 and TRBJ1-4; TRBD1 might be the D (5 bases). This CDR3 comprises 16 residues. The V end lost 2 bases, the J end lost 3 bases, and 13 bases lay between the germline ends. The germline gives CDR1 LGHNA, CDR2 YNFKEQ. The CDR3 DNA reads TGTGCCAGCAGCCAACAAAACAGGTGGGCTAATGAAAAACTGTTTTTT. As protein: CASSQQNRWANEKLFF.

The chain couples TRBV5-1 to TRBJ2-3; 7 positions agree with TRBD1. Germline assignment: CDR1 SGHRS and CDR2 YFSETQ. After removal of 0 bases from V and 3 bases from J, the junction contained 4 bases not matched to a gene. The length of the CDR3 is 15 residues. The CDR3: CASSLAPGQTDTQYF. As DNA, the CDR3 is TGCGCCAGCAGCTTGGCCCCGGGACAGACAGATACGCAGTATTTT. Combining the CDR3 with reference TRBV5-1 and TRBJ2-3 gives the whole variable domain KAGVTQTPRYLIKTRGQQVTLSCSPISGHRSVSWYQQTPGQGLQFLFEYFSETQRNKGNFPGRFSGRQFSNSRSEMNVSTLELGDSALYLCASSLAPGQTDTQYFGPGTRLTVL.

The DNA for the CDR3 is TGTGCCAGCAGGGATGTGGGACAGGGGACTGAAGCTTTCTTT. Its translation: CASRDVGQGTEAFF. This chain connects TRBV2 to TRBJ1-1; 10 nucleotides align to TRBD1. CDR3 size: 14 residues. CDR1 and CDR2 (germline): SNHLY, FYNNEI. V trimming: 6 bases; J trimming: 5 bases; junction bases outside the gene matches: 6.

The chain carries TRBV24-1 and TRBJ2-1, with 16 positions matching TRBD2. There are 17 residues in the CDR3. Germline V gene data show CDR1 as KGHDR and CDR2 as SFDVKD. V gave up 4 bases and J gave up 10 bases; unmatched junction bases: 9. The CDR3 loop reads CATSDSGLAGGSTEQFF. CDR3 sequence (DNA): TGTGCCACCAGTGACTCGGGACTAGCGGGGGGGTCAACAGAGCAGTTCTTC.

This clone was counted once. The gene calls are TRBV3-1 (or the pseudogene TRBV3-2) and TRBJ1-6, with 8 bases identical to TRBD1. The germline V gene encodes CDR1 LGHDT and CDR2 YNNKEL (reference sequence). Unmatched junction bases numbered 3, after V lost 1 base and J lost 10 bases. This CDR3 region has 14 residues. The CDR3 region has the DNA TGTGCCAGCAGCCAAGGGACAGGGAACTCACCCCTCCACTTT. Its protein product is CASSQGTGNSPLHF.

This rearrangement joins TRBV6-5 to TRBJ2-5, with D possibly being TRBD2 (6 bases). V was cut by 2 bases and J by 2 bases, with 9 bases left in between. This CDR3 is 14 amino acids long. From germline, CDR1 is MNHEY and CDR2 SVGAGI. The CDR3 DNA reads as TGTGCCAGCAGTTACGGGACTCCACAAGAGACCCAGTACTTC. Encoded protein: CASSYGTPQETQYF.

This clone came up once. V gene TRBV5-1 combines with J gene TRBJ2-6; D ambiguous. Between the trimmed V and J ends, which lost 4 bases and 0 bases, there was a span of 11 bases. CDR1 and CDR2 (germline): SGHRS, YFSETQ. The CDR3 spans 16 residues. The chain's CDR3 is CASSLDTGSGANVLTF. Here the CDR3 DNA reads TGCGCCAGCAGCCTTGACACCGGCTCTGGGGCCAACGTCCTGACTTTC.

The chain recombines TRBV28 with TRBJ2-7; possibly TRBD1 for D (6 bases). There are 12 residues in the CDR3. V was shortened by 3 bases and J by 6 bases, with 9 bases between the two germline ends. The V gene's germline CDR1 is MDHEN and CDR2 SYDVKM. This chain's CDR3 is CASSLLGAEQYF. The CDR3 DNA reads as TGTGCCAGCAGTTTGTTGGGGGCCGAGCAGTACTTC.

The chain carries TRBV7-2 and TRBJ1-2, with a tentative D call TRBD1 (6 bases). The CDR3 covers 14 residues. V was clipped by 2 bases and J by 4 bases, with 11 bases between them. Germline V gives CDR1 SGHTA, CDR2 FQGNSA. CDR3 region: CASSLRQATYGYTF. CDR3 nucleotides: TGTGCCAGCAGCTTAAGACAGGCAACCTATGGCTACACCTTC.

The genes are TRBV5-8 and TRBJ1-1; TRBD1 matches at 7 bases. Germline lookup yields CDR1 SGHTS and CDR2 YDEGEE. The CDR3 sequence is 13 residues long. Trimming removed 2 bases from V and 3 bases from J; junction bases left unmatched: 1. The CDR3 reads CASSLQGYTEAFF. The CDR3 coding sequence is TGTGCCAGCAGCTTACAGGGGTACACTGAAGCTTTCTTT. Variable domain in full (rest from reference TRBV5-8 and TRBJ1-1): EAGVTQSPTHLIKTRGQQATLRCSPISGHTSVYWYQQALGLGLQFLLWYDEGEERNRGNFPPRFSGRQFPNYSSELNVNALELEDSALYLCASSLQGYTEAFFGQGTRLTVV.

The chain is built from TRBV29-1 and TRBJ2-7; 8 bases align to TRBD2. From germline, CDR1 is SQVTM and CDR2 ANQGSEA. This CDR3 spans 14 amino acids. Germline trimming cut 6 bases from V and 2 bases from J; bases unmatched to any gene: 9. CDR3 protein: CSVVRLASTYEQYF. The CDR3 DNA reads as TGCAGCGTCGTACGACTAGCGTCGACCTACGAGCAGTACTTC.

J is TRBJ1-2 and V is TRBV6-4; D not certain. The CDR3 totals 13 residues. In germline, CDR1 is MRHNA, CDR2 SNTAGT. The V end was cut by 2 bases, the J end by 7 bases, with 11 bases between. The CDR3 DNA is TGTGCCAGCAGTGACCCCCGGAGAATTGGCTACACCTTC. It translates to CASSDPRRIGYTF.

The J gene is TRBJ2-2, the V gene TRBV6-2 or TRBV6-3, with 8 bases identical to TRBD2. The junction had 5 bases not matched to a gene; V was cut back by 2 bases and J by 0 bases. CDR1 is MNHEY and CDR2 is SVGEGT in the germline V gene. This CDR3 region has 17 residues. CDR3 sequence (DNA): TGTGCCAGCAGTTACCTAGCGGGTCCCCCGAACACCGGGGAGCTGTTTTTT. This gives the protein CASSYLAGPPNTGELFF.

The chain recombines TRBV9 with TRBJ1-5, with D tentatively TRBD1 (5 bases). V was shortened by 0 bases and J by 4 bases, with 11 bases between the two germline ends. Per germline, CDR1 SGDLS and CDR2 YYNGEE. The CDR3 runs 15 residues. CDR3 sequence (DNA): TGTGCCAGCAGCGTAGCTGCAGGGCCAAATCAGCCCCAGCATTTT. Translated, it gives CASSVAAGPNQPQHF.

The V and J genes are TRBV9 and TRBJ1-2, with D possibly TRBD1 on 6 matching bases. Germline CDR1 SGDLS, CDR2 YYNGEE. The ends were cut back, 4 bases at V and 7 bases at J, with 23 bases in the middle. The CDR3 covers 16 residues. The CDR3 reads CASSPEHTAGALGYTF. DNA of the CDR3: TGTGCCAGCAGCCCGGAACACACGGCGGGGGCGCTTGGCTACACCTTC.

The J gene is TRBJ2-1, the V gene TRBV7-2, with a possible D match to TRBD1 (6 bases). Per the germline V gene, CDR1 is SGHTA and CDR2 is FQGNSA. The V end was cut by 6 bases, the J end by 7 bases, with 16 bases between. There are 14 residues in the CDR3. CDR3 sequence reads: CASSFDRQGNEQFF. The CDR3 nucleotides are TGTGCCAGCAGTTTTGACAGGCAGGGGAATGAGCAGTTCTTC.